Included here is one TCR beta chain sequence, with context. Its antigen is unidentified. This entry belongs to a study of lymphopenia after photon versus proton radiotherapy. Using immunoSEQ multiplex PCR, the repertoire was profiled, and TCRdb retains in-frame clones only, with some absent. Of around 70,000 clones in the sample, more than 75% were seen once. Study results and caveats: Proton therapy kept repertoires fairly stable, unlike photons, which gained effector/memory cells.

This CDR3 has 14 residues. Trimming at V came to 4 bases and at J to 5 bases, leaving 7 bases not matched to a gene. Germline CDR1 reads SGHTS; CDR2 reads YDEGEE. This receptor was obtained from a woman between 70 and 85 years old with pancreatic cancer. The sample was peripheral blood, taken from a patient treated with photon-based radiotherapy. The genes are TRBV5-8 and TRBJ2-5; 8 positions match TRBD1. The CDR3 DNA reads as TGTGCCAGCAGCGTGGGACAGGTAGTCGAGACCCAGTACTTC. This translates into CASSVGQVVETQYF. Full variable domain (outside the CDR3, taken from reference TRBV5-8 and TRBJ2-5): EAGVTQSPTHLIKTRGQQATLRCSPISGHTSVYWYQQALGLGLQFLLWYDEGEERNRGNFPPRFSGRQFPNYSSELNVNALELEDSALYLCASSVGQVVETQYFGPGTRLLVL.